Each of the 20 T cell receptor beta chains below was sequenced from the same sample in a study of cytomegalovirus exposure and HLA in healthy donors. PCR amplification relied on 60 Vbeta primers (plus 13 Jbeta primers). Assay used: immunoSEQ multiplex PCR; TCRdb lists only in-frame clones, some missing. Of roughly 88,000 clones in the sample, about three quarters were seen once. The sample comprised PBMCs. These receptors all come from a man aged 25-40 years in good health and CMV-seropositive.

The V gene is TRBV9, the J gene TRBJ2-5, with 7 nucleotides matching TRBD2. CDR1 is SGDLS, CDR2 YYNGEE, per germline. Trimming cost V 6 bases and J 5 bases; bases outside gene matches: 13. CDR3 length: 15 residues. The CDR3 reads CASTPGGSARETQYF. The CDR3 DNA reads as TGTGCCAGCACCCCCGGGGGGTCGGCCCGCGAGACCCAGTACTTC. Drawing the rest from reference TRBV9 and TRBJ2-5, the complete variable domain is DSGVTQTPKHLITATGQRVTLRCSPRSGDLSVYWYQQSLDQGLQFLIQYYNGEERAKGNILERFSAQQFPDLHSELNLSSLELGDSALYFCASTPGGSARETQYFGPGTRLLVL.

This sequence joins TRBV5-4 and TRBJ2-5; 12 nucleotides line up with TRBD1. Unmatched junction bases numbered 6, after V lost 5 bases and J lost 1 base. CDR1 and CDR2 from the germline V gene are SGHNT and YYREEE (reference sequence). The CDR3 spans 16 residues. In DNA form, the CDR3 reads TGTGCCAGCAGTAACCGGGACAGGGGGCCCCAAGAGACCCAGTACTTC. Protein: CASSNRDRGPQETQYF.

The J gene is TRBJ2-5, the V gene TRBV15; perhaps TRBD2 as D (6 bases). This CDR3 spans 12 amino acids. V was clipped by 2 bases and J by 8 bases, with 9 bases between them. Germline V CDR1 and CDR2: LNHNV, YYDKDF (reference sequence). Here the CDR3 reads CATSRSGRTQYF. The CDR3, as DNA: TGTGCCACCAGCAGATCCGGGAGAACCCAGTACTTC.

The chain recombines TRBV11-2 with TRBJ2-5; D ambiguous. V dropped 5 bases and J dropped 5 bases, with 9 bases sitting between them. The CDR3 spans 12 residues. In germline, CDR1 is SGHAT, CDR2 FQNNGV. CDR3 nucleotide sequence: TGTGCCAGCAGCCCCCCTCTGGAGACCCAGTACTTC. It specifies CASSPPLETQYF. The whole variable domain, filled in from reference TRBV11-2 and TRBJ2-5, reads EAGVAQSPRYKIIEKRQSVAFWCNPISGHATLYWYQQILGQGPKLLIQFQNNGVVDDSQLPKDRFSAERLKGVDSTLKIQPAKLEDSAVYLCASSPPLETQYFGPGTRLLVL.

The genes are TRBV15 and TRBJ1-2; 10 bases align to TRBD1. CDR1 and CDR2 (germline): LNHNV, YYDKDF (reference sequence). The CDR3 runs 16 residues. Trimming cost V 5 bases and J 5 bases; bases outside gene matches: 11. The CDR3 region has the DNA TGTGCCACCAGCGCTCTAGGACAGGGGGTCCGATATGGCTACACCTTC. It is translated as CATSALGQGVRYGYTF.

This chain joins TRBV7-9 and TRBJ2-7; D unclear. This CDR3 contains 14 residues. Germline V CDR1 and CDR2: SEHNR, FQNEAQ (reference sequence). V gave up 4 bases and J gave up 2 bases, with 12 bases separating them. Written as DNA, the CDR3 is TGTGCCAGCAGCTCGGTAGACAATCCCTACGAGCAGTACTTC. Its protein is CASSSVDNPYEQYF. Drawing the rest from reference TRBV7-9 and TRBJ2-7, the complete variable domain is DTGVSQNPRHKITKRGQNVTFRCDPISEHNRLYWYRQTLGQGPEFLTYFQNEAQLEKSRLLSDRFSAERPKGSFSTLEIQRTEQGDSAMYLCASSSVDNPYEQYFGPGTRLTVT.

The chain recombines TRBV10-3 with TRBJ1-2; 8 nucleotides align to TRBD1. CDR1 is ENHRY and CDR2 is SYGVKD in the germline V gene. This CDR3 comprises 15 residues. Trimming at V came to 0 bases and at J to 7 bases, leaving 7 bases not matched to a gene. The CDR3 DNA reads as TGTGCCATCAGTGAGTCAGGGACAGGTCTTGCTGGCTACACCTTC. This translates into CAISESGTGLAGYTF.

The chain employs TRBV28 and TRBJ2-7, with D unresolved. The germline CDR1 and CDR2 sequences are MDHEN and SYDVKM. The CDR3 sequence is 13 residues long. With 6 bases removed from V and 4 bases from J, the gap between germline ends came to 13 bases. Written as DNA, the CDR3 is TGTGCCAGCAGCGGCCGCGGTTGGTACGAGCAGTACTTC. Protein sequence: CASSGRGWYEQYF.

The chain recombines TRBV10-3 with TRBJ1-2, with TRBD1 matching 10 bases. In germline, CDR1 is ENHRY, CDR2 SYGVKD. The CDR3 length is 14 residues. The J segment lost 4 bases and the V segment lost 10 bases, leaving 9 bases of the junction unmatched. In nucleotides, the CDR3 is TGTGCCAGTTCCGGGACAGGGGAGCTCTATGGCTACACCTTC. This gives the protein CASSGTGELYGYTF.

The chain has TRBV28 and TRBJ2-2; no definite D call. Per germline, CDR1 MDHEN and CDR2 SYDVKM. V dropped 4 bases and J dropped 5 bases, with 8 bases sitting between them. The CDR3 sequence is 13 residues long. CDR3 coding DNA: TGTGCCAGCAGTTCCCCAACAACCGGGGAGCTGTTTTTT. This codes for CASSSPTTGELFF.

The genes are TRBV5-1 and TRBJ2-3, with D possibly being TRBD2 (7 bases). Germline V gene sequence: CDR1 SGHRS, CDR2 YFSETQ. The CDR3 consists of 15 residues. V shed 4 bases and J shed 3 bases, with 15 bases lying between them. The CDR3 DNA is TGCGCCAGCAGCCAATTGGGAGGGGGTACAGATACGCAGTATTTT. The encoded protein is CASSQLGGGTDTQYF.

This clone was counted a single time. CDR3 sequence (DNA): TGTGCCCGAGGGGAGCAAGGGGGCAGGGGTGGCTACACCTTC. It encodes CARGEQGGRGGYTF. The rearrangement uses TRBV30 and TRBJ1-2; 7 positions agree with TRBD1. V lost 8 bases, J lost 7 bases, and 16 bases stayed unmatched. The CDR3 consists of 14 residues. Germline V gene data show CDR1 as GTSNPN and CDR2 as SVGIG (reference sequence).

The chain couples TRBV18 to TRBJ1-1; tentatively, D is TRBD1 (5 bases). CDR1 is KGHSH, CDR2 LQKENI, per germline. Trimming left V 5 bases short and J 1 base short, with 8 bases between. The CDR3 is made up of 13 amino acids. Here the CDR3 reads CASSSGRNTEAFF. The CDR3 bases are TGTGCCAGCTCATCAGGGCGGAACACTGAAGCTTTCTTT.

This chain joins TRBV9 and TRBJ1-6; weak D call: TRBD1 (5 bases). V was trimmed by 4 bases and J by 10 bases, leaving 18 bases between them. Germline lookup yields CDR1 SGDLS and CDR2 YYNGEE. CDR3 length: 15 residues. CDR3 amino acids: CASSPTTARGSPLHF. The CDR3, as DNA: TGTGCCAGCAGCCCCACCACGGCAAGGGGATCACCCCTCCACTTT.

This clone showed up just once. This rearrangement joins TRBV7-2 to TRBJ1-5; D unresolved. Germline assignment: CDR1 SGHTA and CDR2 FQGNSA. V was trimmed by 2 bases and J by 1 base, leaving 15 bases between them. The CDR3 runs 17 residues. CDR3 DNA: TGTGCCAGCAGCTTATCAGTACCGACGGGAAGCAATCAGCCCCAGCATTTT. Translation gives CASSLSVPTGSNQPQHF.

The chain recombines TRBV5-4 with TRBJ2-5; TRBD2 matches at 8 bases. The CDR3 has 15 residues. Trimming cost V 4 bases and J 4 bases; bases outside gene matches: 9. Germline V gene sequence: CDR1 SGHNT, CDR2 YYREEE (reference sequence). CDR3 sequence reads: CASSPRAGDRETQYF. DNA for the CDR3: TGTGCCAGCAGCCCGAGAGCGGGAGACCGAGAGACCCAGTACTTC.

V and J are TRBV4-1 and TRBJ1-4; D is possibly TRBD1 (5 bases). The CDR3 runs to 13 residues. V was clipped by 3 bases and J by 4 bases, with 6 bases between them. From germline, CDR1 is MGHRA and CDR2 YSYEKL. The CDR3 loop reads CASSQTVNEKLFF. DNA for the CDR3: TGCGCCAGCAGCCAGACAGTTAATGAAAAACTGTTTTTT.

This clone was observed a handful of times. The chain couples TRBV27 to TRBJ1-1; 9 nucleotides align to TRBD1. The CDR3 length is 17 residues. V lost 5 bases and J lost 0; bases outside the gene matches: 10. Germline CDR1 and CDR2: MNHEY and SMNVEV (reference sequence). CDR3 amino acids: CASSPLGGTGMNTEAFF. CDR3 sequence (DNA): TGTGCCAGCAGTCCCCTCGGCGGGACAGGGATGAACACTGAAGCTTTCTTT.

V is TRBV5-1 and J is TRBJ2-4; 7 bases are a match to TRBD1. The CDR3 has 16 residues. Germline lookup yields CDR1 SGHRS and CDR2 YFSETQ. V lost 7 bases to trimming and J lost 8 bases; unmatched junction nucleotides: 18. The CDR3 bases are TGCGCCAGCGCGATGCTGGGACAGTACCCTTCCGACATTCAGTACTTC. Translated, it gives CASAMLGQYPSDIQYF.

This clone was detected only a few times. The chain couples TRBV7-9 to TRBJ2-5; 10 nucleotides line up with TRBD2. From germline, CDR1 is SEHNR and CDR2 FQNEAQ (reference sequence). The CDR3 runs 15 residues. V lost 5 bases and J lost 5; bases outside the gene matches: 8. The DNA of the CDR3 is TGTGCCAGCAGCCCAATACTAGCGGGAATGGAGACCCAGTACTTC. This translates into CASSPILAGMETQYF.